Shown below are 19 T cell receptor beta chains from a single sample sequenced in a study of blood T cell repertoires in COVID-19. Repertoires were generated with immunoSEQ multiplex PCR, while TCRdb's copy carries only in-frame clones and drops some. The sample carries around 70,000 clones, approximately 80% recorded once. Sequencing used peripheral blood. The receptors derive from a man in his sixties with acute or convalescent COVID-19.

The chain couples TRBV19 to TRBJ2-2; possibly TRBD1 for D (6 bases). There are 13 residues in the CDR3. Trimming shortened V by 7 bases and J by 5 bases, and 11 bases separated the two germline ends. Germline CDR1 is LNHDA and CDR2 is SQIVND (reference sequence). The DNA of the CDR3 is TGTGCCAGTACCTTCGGACAGACCGGGGAGCTGTTTTTT. Amino acids: CASTFGQTGELFF.

The chain recombines TRBV19 with TRBJ1-1; the D gene is possibly TRBD1 (5 bases). The CDR3 length is 13 residues. The germline V gene encodes CDR1 LNHDA and CDR2 SQIVND (reference sequence). The V end lost 7 bases, the J end lost 5 bases, and 14 bases lay between the germline ends. CDR3 loop: CASTVKAGTEAFF. Here the CDR3 DNA reads TGTGCCAGTACGGTCAAGGCAGGGACTGAAGCTTTCTTT.

The rearrangement links TRBV6-2 or TRBV6-3 to TRBJ2-3; the D gene is possibly TRBD1 (6 bases). CDR3 length equals 14 residues. Germline assignment: CDR1 MNHEY and CDR2 SVGEGT. The V and J ends lost 4 bases and 4 bases respectively, with 12 bases between them. CDR3: CASSLTGGADTQYF. In DNA, the CDR3 is TGTGCCAGCAGTTTAACTGGGGGCGCAGATACGCAGTATTTT.

The chain employs TRBV11-3 and TRBJ2-3, with a weak D call TRBD1 (5 bases). The length of the CDR3 is 15 residues. The V gene's germline CDR1 is SGHNT and CDR2 YENEEA. Trimming stripped 5 bases from V and 3 bases from J, with 15 bases between. This CDR3 is CASSAGLDPTDTQYF. DNA for the CDR3: TGTGCCAGCAGCGCAGGGTTGGACCCTACAGATACGCAGTATTTT. Full variable domain (rest looked up from reference TRBV11-3 and TRBJ2-3): EAGVVQSPRYKIIEKKQPVAFWCNPISGHNTLYWYLQNLGQGPELLIRYENEEAVDDSQLPKDRFSAERLKGVDSTLKIQPAELGDSAVYLCASSAGLDPTDTQYFGPGTRLTVL.

There are many counts of this clone. The chain has TRBV2 and TRBJ2-7, with D possibly being TRBD2 (5 bases). Per the germline V gene, CDR1 is SNHLY and CDR2 is FYNNEI. Deletions cut 5 bases from V and 2 bases from J, with 19 bases between. CDR3 length: 16 residues. CDR3 amino acids: CASSTLLRGNPYEQYF. The CDR3 nucleotides read TGTGCCAGCAGTACTCTACTTCGGGGTAATCCCTACGAGCAGTACTTC.

This chain joins TRBV6-5 and TRBJ2-2; possible D gene TRBD1, 6 bases. Trimming took 10 bases from V and 3 from J, leaving 12 bases between them. The CDR3 consists of 13 residues. Germline V lookup: CDR1 MNHEY, CDR2 SVGAGI. The CDR3 nucleotides are TGTGCCACCTCGGGACACGACACCGGGGAGCTGTTTTTT. This encodes CATSGHDTGELFF.

J is TRBJ1-3 and V is TRBV19; no definite D call. V dropped 1 base and J dropped 0 bases, with 4 bases sitting between them. Germline V CDR1 and CDR2: LNHDA, SQIVND (reference sequence). The CDR3 extends over 14 amino acids. The CDR3 loop reads CASSIASSGNTIYF. For the CDR3, the DNA is TGTGCCAGTAGTATAGCCAGCTCTGGAAACACCATATATTTT.

The chain carries TRBV5-1 and TRBJ1-2; D not certain. Per germline, CDR1 SGHRS and CDR2 YFSETQ. The V and J ends lost 3 bases and 2 bases respectively, with 14 bases between them. This CDR3 region has 15 residues. The DNA of the CDR3 is TGCGCCAGCAGCTCTAACAGCGGCGGGAACTATGGCTACACCTTC. This encodes CASSSNSGGNYGYTF.

The rearrangement joins TRBV7-7 to TRBJ2-5, with D unresolved. Germline V gene data show CDR1 as SSHAT and CDR2 as FNYEAQ (reference sequence). There are 13 residues in the CDR3. V was cut by 5 bases and J by 6 bases, with 13 bases left in between. The CDR3 bases are TGTGCCAGCAGCGCTACGTCGCTGAAGACCCAGTACTTC. Translation gives CASSATSLKTQYF.

The rearrangement joins TRBV4-1 to TRBJ1-6; D gene ambiguous. Deletions cut 11 bases from V and 11 bases from J, with 13 bases between. The CDR3 is 11 residues long. CDR1 is MGHRA and CDR2 is YSYEKL in the germline V gene. The chain's CDR3 is CAFLREPPLHF. The CDR3 DNA sequence: TGCGCCTTTCTCCGGGAACCACCCCTCCACTTT.

The chain is built from TRBV10-1 and TRBJ2-1; TRBD1 aligns across 8 bases. The germline V gene has CDR1 WNHNN and CDR2 SYGVQD (reference sequence). The CDR3 is 16 residues long. Germline trimming cut 0 bases from V and 4 bases from J; bases unmatched to any gene: 5. CDR3: CASSESGTGLYNEQFF. The CDR3 DNA reads as TGCGCCAGCAGTGAGTCCGGGACAGGCCTTTACAATGAGCAGTTCTTC.

This clone was recorded a few times. The genes are TRBV2 and TRBJ2-1; TRBD2 matches at 9 bases. The CDR3 is 16 residues long. The germline gives CDR1 SNHLY, CDR2 FYNNEI. The V and J ends lost 4 bases and 3 bases, in that order; junction bases with no gene match: 7. The CDR3 DNA reads as TGTGCCAGCAGTGGGGGACTAGCCGACATCTACAATGAGCAGTTCTTC. Its protein product is CASSGGLADIYNEQFF.

This rearrangement joins TRBV5-4 to TRBJ2-6; 8 bases line up with TRBD1. V lost 5 bases, J lost 2 bases, and 3 bases stayed unmatched. Germline V gives CDR1 SGHNT, CDR2 YYREEE (reference sequence). CDR3 length equals 15 residues. The CDR3 DNA is TGTGCCAGCAGGGGACAGGAGACTGGGGCCAACGTCCTGACTTTC. The encoded protein is CASRGQETGANVLTF. Supplemented by reference TRBV5-4 and TRBJ2-6, the full variable domain reads ETGVTQSPTHLIKTRGQQVTLRCSSQSGHNTVSWYQQALGQGPQFIFQYYREEENGRGNFPPRFSGLQFPNYSSELNVNALELDDSALYLCASRGQETGANVLTFGAGSRLTVL.

This sequence joins TRBV6-6 and TRBJ2-3; 7 nucleotides line up with TRBD2. CDR3 size: 11 residues. The V gene end was trimmed by 7 bases and the J gene end by 11 bases; junction bases not matched to a gene: 6. In germline, CDR1 is MNHNY, CDR2 SVGAGI (reference sequence). Here the CDR3 DNA reads TGTGCCAGCACCACAGCGGGGCTGCAGTATTTT. Its protein product is CASTTAGLQYF.

The V and J genes are TRBV25-1 and TRBJ1-6; D not resolved. V gave up 1 base and J gave up 6 bases, with 10 bases separating them. Germline-derived CDR1 and CDR2 are MGHDK and SYGVNS. This CDR3 contains 15 residues. The CDR3 region has the DNA TGTGCCAGCAGTGAATTCCTTCGTTCTAATTCACCCCTCCACTTT. It specifies CASSEFLRSNSPLHF.

V usage is TRBV19 and J usage is TRBJ2-2; 9 positions match TRBD2. The ends lost 3 bases at V and 5 bases at J; junction bases unmatched: 4. The CDR3 covers 15 residues. The germline V gene has CDR1 LNHDA and CDR2 SQIVND (reference sequence). CDR3 sequence: CASSMGTSLTGELFF. The DNA for the CDR3 is TGTGCCAGTAGTATGGGGACTAGCTTAACCGGGGAGCTGTTTTTT.

This clone was detected once. The genes are TRBV3-1 (or the pseudogene TRBV3-2) and TRBJ1-6; 10 bases are a match to TRBD1. Germline V lookup: CDR1 LGHDT, CDR2 YNNKEL (reference sequence). V gave up 1 base and J gave up 6 bases; unmatched junction bases: 9. CDR3 length equals 18 residues. In DNA form, the CDR3 reads TGTGCCAGCAGCCAAGTTACGGGACAGGGGACTTTTAATTCACCCCTCCACTTT. Translated, it gives CASSQVTGQGTFNSPLHF.

This chain links TRBV30 with TRBJ1-2, with 10 nucleotides matching TRBD1. V lost 8 bases, J lost 6 bases, and 6 bases stayed unmatched. The CDR3 is made up of 12 amino acids. CDR1 and CDR2 (germline): GTSNPN, SVGIG (reference sequence). The CDR3 reads CAGGDRGHGYTF. Written as DNA, the CDR3 is TGTGCCGGGGGTGACAGGGGGCATGGCTACACCTTC.

The chain couples TRBV30 to TRBJ1-3, with 9 bases lining up with TRBD1. The germline V gene has CDR1 GTSNPN and CDR2 SVGIG (reference sequence). Trimming at V came to 4 bases and at J to 2 bases, leaving 3 bases not matched to a gene. The CDR3 spans 14 residues. CDR3 bases: TGTGCCTGGACTAGGACAGGGGCTGGAAACACCATATATTTT. It is translated as CAWTRTGAGNTIYF.